The clone carrying this TCR beta chain showed up many times. This entry comes from a study of blood T cells in healthy people across ages. V was trimmed by 8 bases and J by 0 bases, leaving 11 bases between them. Germline values: CDR1 SQVTM, CDR2 ANQGSEA. CDR3 size: 13 residues. Primers used in a second PCR of roughly 6 to 12 cycles were a sample-barcoded 5' primer and a J-beta primer mix. Each TCR beta cDNA got a 12-nucleotide random molecular identifier. TCRdb independently ran MiXCR on the 5' RACE reads; one entry per CDR3 protein. The repertoire includes hundreds of thousands of distinct CDR3 sequences, 32% of them detected once, and 15% sits in the top ten.

J is TRBJ2-1 and V is TRBV29-1; no firm D call. Sequencing used blood. This receptor was identified in a woman of 80 years or more in good health. CDR3: CSLRLSSYNEQFF. CDR3 nucleotides: TGCAGCCTACGGCTCAGCTCCTACAATGAGCAGTTCTTC.